The text below deals with one TCR beta chain. Its antigen is not yet known. Qualities for individual bases were not recorded, and no much larger clone is one base off. The CDR3 sequence holds 16 residues, the cysteine and phenylalanine included. Left in the record is the CDR3 DNA by itself, 48 bases read in frame from the first base. CDR1 and CDR2 are drawn from the germline V gene (reference sequence): MNHEY, SMNVEV. The V and J ends are trimmed by 3 bases and 3 bases, leaving 15 bases between them. These data are taken from a study of cytomegalovirus exposure and HLA in healthy donors (dated by TCRdb to about 2017). As for the study more broadly: According to a later analysis, one platform produced both the roughly 120 validation repertoires and the roughly 640 repertoires of the first cohort. The study aimed to test whether signatures of past pathogen exposure could be identified by cataloging public T cell receptors. Besides the first cohort of roughly 640 subjects, a separate validation cohort made up of 90 to 150 different subjects was used. The study combined high-throughput TCR immunosequencing, statistical association of individual TCRs with disease status, and machine learning to predict cytomegalovirus infection status. Overall results and qualifications from the work: The study listed 170 or so TCR beta chains as associated with cytomegalovirus. In vitro tests confirmed that a few of the cytomegalovirus-associated TCR beta chains recognize cytomegalovirus antigens. The classifier was reported to diagnose cytomegalovirus status with high specificity and sensitivity in both the original cohort and the validation cohort. Across donors, most TCR sequences were observed very rarely, whereas some public TCRs were present in many individuals. It was suggested by the authors that the approach could potentially be generalized to other disease states and immunological phenotypes. A later analysis found that TCRs clustered in the first cohort also tended to co-occur in the 95 to 150 validation repertoires, with approximately 95% of cluster scores above 0. The validation cohort had no HLA typing available for a later analysis, so co-occurrence within that cohort was assessed over all 120 or so repertoires.

The library was obtained by the immunoSEQ multiplex PCR assay. Concerning the study's data processing: A statistical classification framework was built for diagnosing cytomegalovirus status from the catalog of TCR beta chain sequences. This immuneACCESS table, as held by TCRdb, lists in-frame sequences with V and J called but not all clones. Of the missing ones, under half trace to an unresolved V gene in checked studies; the others have no known cause. The DNA gave D and trimming, while V, J and clone size come from that table. This sample holds fewer than 300,000 clones; 88% were observed only once. Of the sample, roughly 1% falls within the top ten clones. The donors were included in the validation cohort of over a hundred subjects, a group kept apart from the roughly 670-subject first cohort.

This TCR came from a woman aged 18-30 years in good health and CMV-seronegative. This receptor chain uses TRBV27 and TRBJ2-1; 6 matching bases give a weak D call of TRBD2. Sequencing input: PBMCs. The DNA reads TGTGCCAGCAGTTTGATCGCCGGGACTGGCTACAATGAGCAGTTCTTC. Its coded protein is CASSLIAGTGYNEQFF.